The present entry profiles one T cell receptor beta chain with its context. This clone's antigen is unknown. Base qualities are not provided; no much larger clone lies one nucleotide away. The sample belongs to a study of T cell repertoires in ileal Crohn's disease (dated by TCRdb to the late 2010s). Concerning the study at large: Median disease duration was about eight years, and around a third of patients were identified as active smokers at the time of surgery. Every patient underwent surgery because of a complication, which was stricturing disease in about 60% and penetrating disease in around 40%. Roughly half of the patients were given postoperative therapy, with around eleven receiving thiopurines and 15 to 20 receiving anti-TNF agents. TCR repertoire analysis was done in about 57 Crohn's disease patients from a prospective multicentre cohort. Running in parallel with the study was a multicentre cohort set up to find predictors of early endoscopic recurrence following ileocolonic resection. Endoscopic postoperative recurrence was defined as a Rutgeerts score above i0. A total of around 150 mucosal samples from roughly 50 patients were sequenced, collected from several sites on the surgical specimen as well as at postoperative endoscopy. Broader findings and caveats from the paper: Compared with CD4 T cells, sorted CD8 T cells held more high-frequency clones, which suggests that the mucosal expansions were mostly CD8. A significantly higher proportion of clonal expansions was observed in active smokers at surgery than in non-smokers (approximately 28% vs 17%, p=0.02). Mucosal CD4 and CD8 T cells were sorted and sequenced only in a subgroup of patients, whose size was not stated. Endoscopic recurrence was linked to a higher percentage of high-frequency clones at surgery, and recurrence occurred in every patient whose clonality exceeded 26.8% (18/57).

To be eligible, patients had to be adults with ileal or ileocolonic Crohn's disease and an indication for ileocolonic resection. Before DNA extraction, whole ileal mucosal biopsies were kept frozen at -80 degrees C. Genomic DNA was extracted from frozen whole biopsies using a TRizol-based method and was quantified with a NanoDrop 2000 spectrophotometer. V is clipped by 4 bases and J by 5 bases, and the sequence between their germline boundaries is 5 bases long. Counted from cysteine to phenylalanine, this CDR3 has 11 amino acids. Of the read, only the CDR3 DNA is kept; its 33 bases are in frame from base 1. From a lookup of the germline V gene, CDR1 and CDR2 are SGHAT and FQNNGV. Around 0.45 micrograms of biopsy DNA per sample were submitted for commercial TCRB immunosequencing. CDR3 regions were amplified from genomic DNA by Adaptive Biotechnology using a two-step, amplification bias-controlled multiplex PCR. The first PCR used primers for every V and J gene segment; the second PCR added barcodes and Illumina adapters. CDR3 libraries were sequenced using an Illumina instrument. Processing in the source paper ran as follows. Vendor-provided pipelines were combined with custom analysis of raw data in R/Bioconductor under R version 3.3.0. Clonality, which ranges from 0 to 1, was calculated as the inverse of the normalised Shannon entropy across all productive clones. The repertoire share taken up by the top 100 clones defined high-frequency clones, and only clones that passed a 95% confidence test were kept. Overlap between samples was measured with the Morisita-Horn index, while repertoire diversity was measured with the Simpson index. TCRdb holds this immuneACCESS table with in-frame rearrangements only. Some clones are missing; in checked studies, unresolved V genes explain under half, and the rest has no known cause. V, J and clone size were drawn from that table, and D and trimming were deduced from the DNA. The sample table lists 13,000 to 15,000 clones, around four fifths of them with a count of one. Jointly, the top ten make up 15% to 20% of the sample.

The chain links TRBV11-2 with TRBJ2-5, with the identity of the D gene unclear. Sequenced input: ileal tissue. The TCR originated in an adult with Crohn's disease. CDR3 region: CASSSGETQYF. The base sequence is TGTGCCAGCAGCTCCGGGGAGACCCAGTACTTC.